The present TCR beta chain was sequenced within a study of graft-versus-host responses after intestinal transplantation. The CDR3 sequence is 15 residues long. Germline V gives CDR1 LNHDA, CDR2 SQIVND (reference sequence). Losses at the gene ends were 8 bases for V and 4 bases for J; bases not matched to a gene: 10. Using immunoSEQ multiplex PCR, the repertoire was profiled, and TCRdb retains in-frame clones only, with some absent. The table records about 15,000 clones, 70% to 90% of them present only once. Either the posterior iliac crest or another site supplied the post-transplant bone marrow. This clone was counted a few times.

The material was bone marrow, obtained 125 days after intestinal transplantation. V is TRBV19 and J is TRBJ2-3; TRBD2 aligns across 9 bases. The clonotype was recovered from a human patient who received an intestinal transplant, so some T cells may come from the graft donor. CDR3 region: CASGPRREGADTQYF. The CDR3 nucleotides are TGTGCCAGTGGCCCCCGGCGGGAGGGAGCAGATACGCAGTATTTT.